This T cell receptor beta chain originates from a study of cytotoxic CD8 clonotypes in ibrutinib-treated CLL (dated by TCRdb to the early 2020s). For the study in its entirety: The cohort included around 15 treatment-naive and roughly 10 relapsed/refractory patients; around 18 were IGHV unmutated. Partial responses were observed in about 25 patients and complete responses in 2; after a median follow-up of around 64 months, remission was maintained in roughly 14 patients and progression was observed in 12. The response samples were drawn at a median of 12 months into treatment, with a range of roughly 6 to 40 months. Samples averaged about 260,000 productive templates and 94,082 productive rearrangements. Of the approximately 91 people in the trial, 26 had longitudinal samples available. Cryopreserved peripheral blood mononuclear cells were obtained prior to treatment, at the time of response, and at either disease progression or sustained remission. Every remission and progressive disease sample was obtained while ibrutinib was still being received by the patients. The research as a whole found: An increase in clonality was observed at ibrutinib response, with clonality remaining stable during sustained remission and falling back toward baseline at progression. Sampling times were not matched between sustained-remission and progressing patients, and lymph node repertoires were not studied. Public clonotypes were rare and either shrank or stayed stable during treatment, and the rise in clonality at ibrutinib response reflected expansion of private clonotypes. Baseline clonality exceeded that of age-matched healthy donors and correlated strongly with circulating CD8+ T-cell counts.

A MiSeq instrument was used for deep resolution sequencing, which targeted depths ranging from 1 in 1 million up to 1 in 200,000 T cells, with coverage averaging 10x for each clonotype. TCR beta libraries were generated with the immunoSEQ hsTCRB Kit. The authors processed their data as follows. The data were analyzed with ImmunoSEQ Analyzer and ImmunoSEQ Data Assistant, and V, D and J gene assignments followed IMGT definitions. Clonality was computed as one minus normalized Shannon entropy of productive rearrangement frequencies, ranging from 0 to 1. Only overrepresented clonotypes making up at least 0.05% of the repertoire of each patient were included in the public clonotype analysis. Repertoires from some 14 age-matched healthy donors in immuneACCESS were used as clonality controls. TCRdb mirrors the immuneACCESS table, restricted to in-frame sequences. Some clones are absent from its copies; in checked studies, under half trace to an unresolved V gene, and the reason for the others is unknown. The V and J calls and clone size are taken from that table; D and trimming were inferred from the DNA. Counted in this sample were hundreds of thousands of clones; 70% of them appeared once. The biggest ten clones account for about 16% of the sample.

This clone was detected only a few times. This clone's antigen is unknown. Per-base quality was not reported, and no clone a single base away is much larger than it. This sample's time point label indicates: approximately 25 months on ibrutinib. For TCR beta library preparation, around 2.2 micrograms of genomic DNA was extracted from cryopreserved PBMCs. Longitudinal blood samples from CLL patients on ibrutinib monotherapy underwent high-throughput TCR beta sequencing. The patients took part in an open-label, single-center phase 2 trial of ibrutinib monotherapy. Trimming at the junction amounts to 0 bases on V and 3 bases on J, and the germline ends lie 9 bases apart. The germline V gene (reference sequence) gives CDR1 as LNHDA and CDR2 as SQIVND. The CDR3 covers 14 residues, taking in both the cysteine and the phenylalanine. The entry retains the CDR3 DNA only, 42 bases that are in frame from base 1.

The chain uses TRBV19 and TRBJ2-7, with the D gene call left open. This receptor was taken from a human donor with chronic lymphocytic leukemia. The material was PBMCs, obtained after 24 months of ibrutinib treatment. The bases read TGTGCCAGTAGTATAGAGGCGACCTACTACGAGCAGTACTTC. Its translation reads: CASSIEATYYEQYF. Here the CDR3 is joined to the reference TRBV19 and TRBJ2-7 genes, and the full variable domain is: DGGITQSPKYLFRKEGQNVTLSCEQNLNHDAMYWYRQDPGQGLRLIYYSQIVNDFQKGDIAEGYSVSREKKESFPLTVTSAQKNPTAFYLCASSIEATYYEQYFGPGTRLTVT.